The 18 T cell receptor beta chains in this list originate from one sample, sequenced in a study of cytomegalovirus exposure and HLA in healthy donors. The PCR made use of 60 Vbeta and 13 Jbeta primers. Measured with immunoSEQ multiplex PCR; TCRdb has only the in-frame clones, and not every one. The table has 150,000 to 200,000 clones, approximately 80% seen once. The sequenced material came from PBMCs. These receptors all come from a man aged 45-65 years in good health and CMV-seropositive.

The chain carries TRBV28 and TRBJ2-7; possible D gene TRBD1, 6 bases. V was trimmed by 4 bases and J by 0 bases, leaving 16 bases between them. Per germline, CDR1 MDHEN and CDR2 SYDVKM. The CDR3 extends over 16 amino acids. This chain's CDR3 is CASSSQDRVYSYEQYF. The CDR3 nucleotides are TGTGCCAGCAGTTCACAGGACAGAGTCTACTCCTACGAGCAGTACTTC.

The V and J genes are TRBV5-1 and TRBJ2-7, with 9 bases matching TRBD1. V shed 4 bases and J 6 bases; nucleotides not matched to a gene: 2. Germline V gives CDR1 SGHRS, CDR2 YFSETQ. There are 12 residues in the CDR3. Written as DNA, the CDR3 is TGCGCCAGCAGCGCGACAGGGGGCGAGCAGTACTTC. This translates into CASSATGGEQYF.

This clone was recorded once. CDR3 DNA sequence: TGTGCCAGCAGCTTGTGGGCGTTTCAGGAAAAACTGTTTTTT. This encodes CASSLWAFQEKLFF. This chain connects TRBV5-4 to TRBJ1-4; unclear D gene. The ends were cut back, 1 base at V and 8 bases at J, with 12 bases in the middle. From germline, CDR1 is SGHNT and CDR2 YYREEE (reference sequence). The CDR3 consists of 14 residues.

The V call is TRBV4-2, the J call TRBJ2-2; perhaps TRBD1 as D (5 bases). The V gene lost 3 bases and the J gene lost 0 bases, with 8 bases spanning the gap. Germline lookup yields CDR1 LGHNA and CDR2 YNFKEQ. This CDR3 has 15 amino acids. CDR3 nucleotide sequence: TGTGCCAGCAGCCAGGGGCAGGCGAACACCGGGGAGCTGTTTTTT. Amino acids: CASSQGQANTGELFF.

The J gene is TRBJ2-7, the V gene TRBV30; possibly TRBD1 for D (5 bases). Trimming took off 5 bases at V and 0 bases at J, with 14 bases between the two ends. This CDR3 is built from 14 residues. CDR1 and CDR2 from the germline V gene are GTSNPN and SVGIG (reference sequence). The CDR3 loop reads CAWAIQVPSYEQYF. As DNA, the CDR3 is TGTGCCTGGGCCATACAGGTACCCTCCTACGAGCAGTACTTC.

The chain combines TRBV5-1 with TRBJ2-7, with 8 positions matching TRBD1. Trimming at V came to 0 bases and at J to 4 bases, leaving 9 bases not matched to a gene. The germline gives CDR1 SGHRS, CDR2 YFSETQ. This CDR3 is built from 16 residues. CDR3 sequence: CASSLGPDRGSYEQYF. CDR3 DNA: TGCGCCAGCAGCTTGGGGCCTGACAGGGGATCGTACGAGCAGTACTTC.

The chain recombines TRBV10-3 with TRBJ2-1, with 9 bases identical to TRBD1. This CDR3 comprises 17 residues. V shed 4 bases, J shed 7 bases, and the junction held 14 bases outside the gene matches. Germline lookup yields CDR1 ENHRY and CDR2 SYGVKD. CDR3: CAISGNGQGPNWNEQFF. The DNA of the CDR3 is TGTGCCATCAGTGGAAACGGACAGGGGCCTAATTGGAATGAGCAGTTCTTC.

The chain links TRBV19 to TRBJ1-1; 8 bases match TRBD1. The CDR3 totals 12 residues. Germline V CDR1 and CDR2: LNHDA, SQIVND (reference sequence). The V gene end was trimmed by 5 bases and the J gene end by 6 bases; junction bases not matched to a gene: 2. The CDR3: CASSPQGAEAFF. The CDR3 DNA follows: TGTGCCAGTAGTCCACAGGGGGCTGAAGCTTTCTTT.

The chain carries TRBV11-3 and TRBJ2-1; maybe TRBD2 (7 bases). Trimming removed 1 base at V and 6 bases at J, with 10 bases between. The V gene's germline CDR1 is SGHNT and CDR2 YENEEA. The CDR3 is 14 residues long. CDR3 sequence reads: CASSLAGGVNEQFF. The CDR3 DNA reads TGTGCCAGCAGCTTAGCGGGGGGCGTCAATGAGCAGTTCTTC.

This chain uses TRBV7-2 with TRBJ2-1; the D gene is possibly TRBD2 (7 bases). V shed 4 bases and J shed 6 bases, with 22 bases lying between them. This CDR3 is built from 17 residues. Germline-derived CDR1 and CDR2 are SGHTA and FQGNSA. The CDR3, as DNA: TGTGCCAGCAGCTACCGCTTAGCGGGTGGGGGGCTCAATGAGCAGTTCTTC. This encodes CASSYRLAGGGLNEQFF.

The chain uses TRBV11-2 and TRBJ2-1, with D tentatively TRBD2 (6 bases). The germline V gene has CDR1 SGHAT and CDR2 FQNNGV. The CDR3 contains 15 residues. Trimming pared 5 bases from V and 7 bases from J, leaving 18 bases between. CDR3 region: CASSPEGARGNEQFF. As DNA, the CDR3 is TGTGCCAGCAGCCCAGAAGGGGCACGGGGGAATGAGCAGTTCTTC.

The chain recombines TRBV19 with TRBJ1-5; maybe TRBD1 (5 bases). The length of the CDR3 is 13 residues. Germline loops: CDR1 LNHDA, CDR2 SQIVND (reference sequence). Trimming stripped 7 bases from V and 5 bases from J, with 12 bases between. The CDR3: CASNRGIHQPQHF. CDR3 in DNA: TGTGCCAGTAATCGGGGGATTCATCAGCCCCAGCATTTT. Based on the CDR3 plus reference TRBV19 and TRBJ1-5, the full variable domain is DGGITQSPKYLFRKEGQNVTLSCEQNLNHDAMYWYRQDPGQGLRLIYYSQIVNDFQKGDIAEGYSVSREKKESFPLTVTSAQKNPTAFYLCASNRGIHQPQHFGDGTRLSIL.

V is TRBV6-1 and J is TRBJ1-2, with 9 nucleotides matching TRBD1. The CDR3 sequence is 13 residues long. The V gene's germline CDR1 is MNHNS and CDR2 SASEGT. Trimming took 5 bases from V and 10 from J; bases not matched to a gene: 8. Written as DNA, the CDR3 is TGTGCCAGCAGTTCCCCGGGACAGGGAGACTACACCTTC. Protein product: CASSSPGQGDYTF.

This sequence joins TRBV6-5 and TRBJ2-3; D perhaps matches TRBD2 (6 bases). The CDR3 covers 16 residues. V was cut by 0 bases and J by 6 bases, with 16 bases left in between. The V gene's germline CDR1 is MNHEY and CDR2 SVGAGI. The CDR3 loop is CASSYSSWRGADTQYF. CDR3 bases: TGTGCCAGCAGTTACTCTTCGTGGCGGGGCGCGGATACGCAGTATTTT.

This chain connects TRBV5-1 to TRBJ1-4; no clear D gene. Trimming pared 1 base from V and 7 bases from J, leaving 5 bases between. Germline values: CDR1 SGHRS, CDR2 YFSETQ. There are 12 residues in the CDR3. The CDR3 sequence is CASSLYGEKLFF. The CDR3 bases are TGCGCCAGCAGCTTGTACGGTGAAAAACTGTTTTTT.

The chain couples TRBV6-6 to TRBJ2-5; tentatively, D is TRBD1 (6 bases). The DNA end is more similar to TRBJ2-7, so the J call may be wrong. Germline V gene sequence: CDR1 MNHNY, CDR2 SVGAGI (reference sequence). The CDR3 extends over 15 amino acids. CDR3 in amino acids: CASSGNRDTSYEQYF. CDR3 DNA sequence: TGTGCCAGCAGCGGCAATCGGGACACCTCATACGAGCAGTACTTC.

The V gene is TRBV18, the J gene TRBJ2-2, with a weak D call TRBD2 (5 bases). V lost 4 bases and J lost 0, with 6 bases in between. The CDR3 is 14 residues long. The germline V gene has CDR1 KGHSH and CDR2 LQKENI. The CDR3 nucleotides are TGTGCCAGCTCACTCGGGACGAACACCGGGGAGCTGTTTTTT. Its translation is CASSLGTNTGELFF.

This clone occurred a few times. The chain employs TRBV6-1 and TRBJ2-5, with 8 bases identical to TRBD1. Germline V gene lookup returns CDR1 MNHNS and CDR2 SASEGT. V lost 7 bases to trimming and J lost 5 bases; unmatched junction nucleotides: 12. The CDR3 extends over 15 amino acids. CDR3 sequence: CASNRLSGGSETQYF. As DNA, the CDR3 is TGTGCCAGCAACCGCCTCTCAGGGGGCAGTGAGACCCAGTACTTC.